This TCR beta chain was sequenced during a study of identical twins. Notes on the study in general: There was an excess of low generation probability in the out-of-frame alpha sequences that twins shared. The authors drew conclusions from cross-sectional statistical analysis rather than following the same donors.

This clonotype occurred a few times. The antigen is not known. TCRdb re-derived calls from the 5' RACE reads in MiXCR, one entry per CDR3 protein. The data hold 200,000 to 250,000 distinct CDR3 sequences, with roughly 7.5% observed a single time. Germline lookup yields CDR1 MNHNY and CDR2 SVGAGI (reference sequence). The CDR3 has 13 amino acids. The V gene lost 4 bases and the J gene lost 5 bases, with 9 bases spanning the gap. These records were also assigned to another study, of yellow fever vaccine responses in identical twins.

Sequences were obtained from memory (CD45RO+) T cells sorted from blood. The rearrangement links TRBV6-6 to TRBJ2-1, with D hard to call. The clonotype originates from a woman in her late teens or twenties in good health. Here the CDR3 DNA reads TGTGCCAGCAGTTCCATTGGGCACAATGAGCAGTTCTTC. Protein: CASSSIGHNEQFF.